Each of the 20 T cell receptor beta chains below was sequenced from the same sample in a study of CD8+ T cells in alopecia areata. cDNA reverse transcribed from extracted RNA served as the sequencing template. Sequenced by immunoSEQ multiplex PCR; TCRdb stores in-frame clones only, minus some. This sample has 250,000 to 350,000 clones, with 60% found just once. Treatment specified: oral pan-JAK inhibitor, 5-10 mg twice daily. Sequenced material: CD4+ T cells sorted from blood, taken around week 54, from a patient treated with tofacitinib. The source is a human donor with alopecia areata.

This chain connects TRBV10-3 to TRBJ2-7, with 7 bases fitting TRBD1. The V gene's germline CDR1 is ENHRY and CDR2 SYGVKD. The V gene end was trimmed by 10 bases and the J gene end by 0 bases; junction bases not matched to a gene: 6. The CDR3 consists of 13 residues. CDR3 sequence reads: CATTGQSSYEQYF. CDR3 sequence (DNA): TGTGCCACCACGGGACAGAGCTCCTACGAGCAGTACTTC.

Regarding this clone: Other DNA sequences in this sample translate to the same CDR3. The J gene is TRBJ2-3, the V gene TRBV5-1; D is unclear. The CDR3 extends over 14 amino acids. V shed 3 bases and J shed 0 bases, with 8 bases lying between them. Germline assignment: CDR1 SGHRS and CDR2 YFSETQ. CDR3 DNA: TGCGCCAGCAGCTCCGACCCCAGCACAGATACGCAGTATTTT. This translates into CASSSDPSTDTQYF.

The J gene is TRBJ2-3, the V gene TRBV5-6, with TRBD1 as a possible D gene (5 bases). Trimming pared 4 bases from V and 0 bases from J, leaving 12 bases between. The germline gives CDR1 SGHDT, CDR2 YYEEEE. This CDR3 spans 15 amino acids. The CDR3 is CASSLRTTSTDTQYF. CDR3 DNA sequence: TGTGCCAGCAGCCTACGGACAACTAGCACAGATACGCAGTATTTT.

Comment on this clone: Within the sample, other DNA sequences also encode this same CDR3. This chain links TRBV5-6 with TRBJ1-5; D gene unclear. V lost 0 bases, J lost 2 bases, and 3 bases lay in between. The CDR3 runs 13 residues. CDR1 and CDR2 from the germline V gene are SGHDT and YYEEEE. CDR3 in DNA: TGTGCCAGCAGCTTGGCGGGCAATCAGCCCCAGCATTTT. Translated: CASSLAGNQPQHF.

This clone was found a few times. The chain joins TRBV30 to TRBJ2-5, with D maybe TRBD1 (6 bases). The CDR3 sequence is 14 residues long. V was shortened by 3 bases and J by 2 bases, with 13 bases between the two germline ends. CDR1 and CDR2 (germline): GTSNPN, SVGIG (reference sequence). CDR3 coding DNA: TGTGCCTGGAGCAGGGGCTTTGGGCAAGAGACCCAGTACTTC. It codes for CAWSRGFGQETQYF.

This chain joins TRBV7-2 and TRBJ2-2; D gene uncertain. Trimming took off 5 bases at V and 8 bases at J, with 9 bases between the two ends. This CDR3 is 12 amino acids long. Germline V gene sequence: CDR1 SGHTA, CDR2 FQGNSA. The CDR3 is CASSLLGGELFF. CDR3 DNA: TGTGCCAGCAGCCTCCTGGGGGGGGAGCTGTTTTTT.

This CDR3 reads CAWTDGVSTDTQYF. Here the CDR3 DNA reads TGTGCCTGGACCGACGGGGTTAGCACAGATACGCAGTATTTT. V and J are TRBV30 and TRBJ2-3; D might be TRBD2 (5 bases). The CDR3 contains 14 residues. Trimming pared 4 bases from V and 0 bases from J, leaving 11 bases between. Germline V CDR1 and CDR2: GTSNPN, SVGIG (reference sequence).

This chain uses TRBV5-1 with TRBJ2-1, with D perhaps TRBD2 (8 bases). The CDR3 is made up of 16 amino acids. Per germline, CDR1 SGHRS and CDR2 YFSETQ. Deletions cut 4 bases from V and 4 bases from J, with 18 bases between. Here the CDR3 reads CASSPSGGGPYNEQFF. CDR3 sequence (DNA): TGCGCCAGCAGCCCCTCGGGAGGGGGCCCTTACAATGAGCAGTTCTTC.

This clone occurred a few times. The J gene is TRBJ1-1, the V gene TRBV29-1, with a possible D match to TRBD1 (5 bases). Trimming took 7 bases from V and 4 from J, leaving 10 bases between them. This CDR3 comprises 11 residues. CDR1 is SQVTM, CDR2 ANQGSEA, per germline. As DNA, the CDR3 is TGCAGCGCCAGGGAGGCCACTGAAGCTTTCTTT. Its translation is CSAREATEAFF.

The chain joins TRBV11-1 to TRBJ1-6, with D perhaps matching TRBD1 (6 bases). CDR3 length: 15 residues. Germline values: CDR1 SGHAT, CDR2 FQDESV (reference sequence). V gave up 6 bases and J gave up 7 bases, with 16 bases separating them. The CDR3 spells CASSRTGMGNSPLHF. For the CDR3, the DNA is TGTGCCAGCAGTCGTACAGGGATGGGGAATTCACCCCTCCACTTT.

The chain has TRBV27 and TRBJ2-1; 13 bases align to TRBD2. The CDR3 covers 15 residues. V trimming: 5 bases; J trimming: 9 bases; junction bases outside the gene matches: 7. Germline V gene data show CDR1 as MNHEY and CDR2 as SMNVEV (reference sequence). CDR3 DNA sequence: TGTGCCAGCAGTCCACTAGCGGGGGGGCCAGGTGAGCAGTTCTTC. Protein sequence: CASSPLAGGPGEQFF.

Here the CDR3 DNA reads TGTGCCAGCAGCTTACCAAGACTAGCGGGGATTTACAATGAGCAGTTCTTC. Amino acids: CASSLPRLAGIYNEQFF. V usage is TRBV7-6 and J usage is TRBJ2-1; 11 bases are shared with TRBD2. V shed 2 bases and J 4 bases; nucleotides not matched to a gene: 7. Germline values: CDR1 SGHVS, CDR2 FNYEAQ. The CDR3 sequence is 17 residues long.

The chain joins TRBV19 to TRBJ2-2, with 7 bases identical to TRBD1. Per the germline V gene, CDR1 is LNHDA and CDR2 is SQIVND (reference sequence). CDR3 length: 14 amino acids. With 6 bases clipped from V and 1 base from J, the junction kept 2 bases outside the gene matches. CDR3 sequence: CASRTGRNTGELFF. CDR3 DNA sequence: TGTGCCAGTAGGACAGGGAGGAACACCGGGGAGCTGTTTTTT.

This chain links TRBV5-1 with TRBJ1-1, with D possibly matching TRBD1 (6 bases). CDR3 length equals 19 residues. V lost 0 bases, J lost 5 bases, and 26 bases lay in between. Germline V CDR1 and CDR2: SGHRS, YFSETQ. The CDR3 DNA sequence: TGCGCCAGCAGCTTGGCCAGGGGACGGGCAGATACATCGCCTACTGAAGCTTTCTTT. Its protein product is CASSLARGRADTSPTEAFF. Using reference TRBV5-1 and TRBJ1-1 for the parts outside the CDR3, the full variable domain is KAGVTQTPRYLIKTRGQQVTLSCSPISGHRSVSWYQQTPGQGLQFLFEYFSETQRNKGNFPGRFSGRQFSNSRSEMNVSTLELGDSALYLCASSLARGRADTSPTEAFFGQGTRLTVV.

V is TRBV5-1 and J is TRBJ2-5; 8 bases fit TRBD2. The ends lost 4 bases at V and 7 bases at J; junction bases unmatched: 0. CDR1 and CDR2 (germline): SGHRS, YFSETQ. This CDR3 comprises 11 residues. The CDR3 here is CASSREGTQYF. For the CDR3, the DNA is TGCGCCAGCAGCCGGGAGGGGACCCAGTACTTC.

This clone showed up just a few times. The chain carries TRBV9 and TRBJ2-1, with D perhaps given as TRBD1 or TRBD2 (6 bases each). CDR1 is SGDLS and CDR2 is YYNGEE in the germline V gene. V was cut by 2 bases and J by 7 bases, with 16 bases left in between. The CDR3 is made up of 15 amino acids. For the CDR3, the DNA is TGTGCCAGCAGCGTCGGGACTCTAGGGGGGAATGAGCAGTTCTTC. Its translation is CASSVGTLGGNEQFF.

The CDR3 sequence: CASSPNSRVTDTQYF. For the CDR3, the DNA is TGTGCCAGCAGTCCGAATTCGCGGGTCACAGATACGCAGTATTTT. The chain is built from TRBV9 and TRBJ2-3; the D gene is possibly TRBD2 (5 bases). Per germline, CDR1 SGDLS and CDR2 YYNGEE. This CDR3 is 15 amino acids long. The ends were cut back, 5 bases at V and 2 bases at J, with 15 bases in the middle. Full variable domain (remainder filled in from reference TRBV9 and TRBJ2-3): DSGVTQTPKHLITATGQRVTLRCSPRSGDLSVYWYQQSLDQGLQFLIQYYNGEERAKGNILERFSAQQFPDLHSELNLSSLELGDSALYFCASSPNSRVTDTQYFGPGTRLTVL.

This clone was seen only once. The chain joins TRBV15 to TRBJ2-1; maybe TRBD1 (6 bases). In germline, CDR1 is LNHNV, CDR2 YYDKDF (reference sequence). The length of the CDR3 is 15 residues. Trimming removed 0 bases at V and 4 bases at J, with 10 bases between. This chain's CDR3 is CATSRDGQQYNEQFF. The CDR3, as DNA: TGTGCCACCAGCAGAGACGGACAGCAATACAATGAGCAGTTCTTC.

This clone was found a few times. The chain links TRBV30 to TRBJ2-7; unclear D gene. V was cut by 1 base and J by 12 bases, with 16 bases left in between. The V gene's germline CDR1 is GTSNPN and CDR2 SVGIG (reference sequence). This CDR3 is 12 amino acids long. CDR3 coding DNA: TGTGCCTGGAGTGCGGGTCCTATAGAGGCGTACTTC. Amino acid sequence: CAWSAGPIEAYF.

The chain recombines TRBV5-1 with TRBJ2-3; 9 bases align to TRBD1. This CDR3 is built from 18 residues. J gave up 2 bases and V 3 bases, and 13 bases lay outside the gene matches. The germline CDR1 and CDR2 sequences are SGHRS and YFSETQ. The CDR3 DNA reads as TGCGCCAGCAGCTCATCGGGGACAGGGACTTACTACACAGATACGCAGTATTTT. This gives the protein CASSSSGTGTYYTDTQYF. The whole variable domain, remainder taken from reference TRBV5-1 and TRBJ2-3, is KAGVTQTPRYLIKTRGQQVTLSCSPISGHRSVSWYQQTPGQGLQFLFEYFSETQRNKGNFPGRFSGRQFSNSRSEMNVSTLELGDSALYLCASSSSGTGTYYTDTQYFGPGTRLTVL.